Sequencing of this TCR beta chain was carried out in a study of regulatory T cells in long-lasting Graves disease. Study-level results: Persistent patients shared more public clonotypes (roughly 3,000) than newly diagnosed patients (approximately 1,000). Investigators studied peripheral blood only, not thyroid tissue.

Time point given: newly diagnosed GD, antithyroid drugs for less than 3 months. Extracted PBMC RNA gave rise to the TCR library. Doctors identified Graves' disease using the American Thyroid Association guidelines. Building the TCR beta libraries relied on iRepertoire HTBI primers, and CDR3 regions underwent Arm-PCR. MiXCR, applied by TCRdb to the multiplex PCR reads, yields one record per CDR3 protein. The sample consists of around 320,000 distinct CDR3 sequences, around 15% of them appearing once. The V gene's germline CDR1 is MNHNS and CDR2 SASEGT. V lost 6 bases, J lost 4 bases, and 12 bases lay in between. The CDR3 contains 13 residues. Details on this clonotype: Its antigen remains unidentified.

These sequences were also reported in another study, on T cells in Graves' hyperthyroidism and ophthalmopathy. That paper states: A 13 V-J signature model discriminated ophthalmopathy versus stable hyperthyroidism.

V usage is TRBV6-1 and J usage is TRBJ1-2; a weak D match, TRBD1 (6 bases). The sequence derives from a man aged 40-49 years with Graves disease. Source: peripheral blood mononuclear cells (PBMCs), taken at new diagnosis, from a patient treated with antithyroid drugs. In nucleotides, the CDR3 is TGTGCCAGCAGGAACACAGGGAGCTATGGCTACACCTTC. Protein product: CASRNTGSYGYTF.